This T cell receptor beta chain emerged from a study of T-cell memory formation after mild COVID-19. Study findings and constraints: CM and EM subsets held most contracting CD4+ clones; EMRA held CD8+ ones.

This clonotype was recorded many times. Its antigen is not identified. CDR1 and CDR2 (germline): SGHNT, YENEEA. The CDR3 length is 18 residues. Trimming at V came to 0 bases and at J to 0 bases, leaving 7 bases not matched to a gene. With constant-segment primers, 5'RACE yielded cDNA libraries of TCR alpha and TCR beta that carried sample barcodes and UMIs. TCRdb fed the 5' RACE reads into MiXCR, producing one record per CDR3 protein. The profile shows roughly 350,000 distinct CDR3 sequences, approximately 14% of them singletons. The receptor was isolated from a young man who had mild COVID-19 (a few samples of this study predate the infection). Cell type and time point are not known. V is TRBV11-3 and J is TRBJ2-1, with 8 bases that match TRBD1. Sequenced input: PBMCs or a T cell subset sorted from them (not recorded which). CDR3 in amino acids: CASSLEQGGSSSYNEQFF. The CDR3 bases are TGTGCCAGCAGCTTAGAACAGGGGGGCTCGAGCTCCTACAATGAGCAGTTCTTC.